This is a list of T cell receptor beta chains from one sample in a study of blood T cell repertoires in COVID-19. Clones were read by immunoSEQ multiplex PCR, and TCRdb kept only the in-frame ones, dropping some. The sample has about 28,000 clones, less than 80% seen once. Sample: peripheral blood. These receptor sequences come from a boy between 2 and 15 years old with active or convalescent COVID-19. Both conserved end residues are part of each CDR3. A D gene is named only where the DNA matches it firmly. Clone size is shown for a subset of rows, as once, few, many or a class of expanded clone.

>TRBV19|16|TRBJ1-2|.|.
TGTGCCAGTAGTGAAGGGGGTCGGAATCCTAACTATGGCTACACCTTC
CASSEGGRNPNYGYTF
>TRBV30|11|TRBJ1-1|.|.
TGTGCCTGGACGGGGAGGACTGAAGCTTTCTTT
CAWTGRTEAFF
>TRBV11-2|13|TRBJ1-1|.|.
TGTGCCAGCAGCTTAAGTTCTCAAGGGGCTGCTTTCTTT
CASSLSSQGAAFF
>TRBV19|15|TRBJ1-1|.|.
TGTGCCAGTATTCCCGGGGGAAGGGCAGGCACTGAAGCTTTCTTT
CASIPGGRAGTEAFF
>TRBV7-9|17|TRBJ1-1|many|.
TGTGCCAGCAGTCTTGGGGTCGGGGGACTAGTGAACACTGAAGCTTTCTTT
CASSLGVGGLVNTEAFF
>TRBV30|14|TRBJ1-3|.|TRBD1
TGTGCCTGGAGGGGACAGGGGTCTGGAAACACCATATATTTT
CAWRGQGSGNTIYF
>TRBV19|16|TRBJ2-7|once|TRBD2
TGTGCCAGTACGCCCTCGGGACTAGCGGGAGCGGGGGAGCAGTACTTC
CASTPSGLAGAGEQYF
>TRBV5-1|14|TRBJ2-1|.|TRBD2
TGCGCCAGCAGCTTTACTAGCGGGGGGAGTGAGCAGTTCTTC
CASSFTSGGSEQFF
>TRBV6-5|15|TRBJ2-7|.|TRBD2
TGTGCCAGCAGAAATAGCGGGAGGGCCCTTTACGAGCAGTACTTC
CASRNSGRALYEQYF
>TRBV13|15|TRBJ2-1|.|.
TGTGCCAGCAGCTTAGGCCACACAAGAGGCAATGAGCAGTTCTTC
CASSLGHTRGNEQFF
>TRBV7-9|16|TRBJ2-3|few|TRBD2
TGTGCCAGCTCTCCGGGGCTAGCGGGAGGATCAGATACGCAGTATTTT
CASSPGLAGGSDTQYF
>TRBV27|17|TRBJ2-5|.|TRBD2
TGTGCCAGCAGTTTCGGGGGAACGGGACTAGCGTCAGAGACCCAGTACTTC
CASSFGGTGLASETQYF
>TRBV6-5|15|TRBJ2-1|.|.
TGTGCCAGCTCTGAGTCGCACAGCTCCTACAATGAGCAGTTCTTC
CASSESHSSYNEQFF
>TRBV4-3|17|TRBJ2-2|.|TRBD2
TGCGCCAGCAGCCAAGATAGGGCTAGCGGGCACACCGGGGAGCTGTTTTTT
CASSQDRASGHTGELFF
>TRBV6-2/TRBV6-3|16|TRBJ1-1|.|.
TGTGCCAGCAGTCCGTGGGGAGCACACCGGAACACTGAAGCTTTCTTT
CASSPWGAHRNTEAFF
>TRBV5-1|15|TRBJ2-2|once|TRBD2
TGCGCCAGCAGCCGGACTAGCGGGAGGGAAGGGGAGCTGTTTTTT
CASSRTSGREGELFF
>TRBV20-1|15|TRBJ1-6|.|TRBD1
TGCAGTGCTAGTCAGGGGGCGACTAGTAATTCACCCCTCCACTTT
CSASQGATSNSPLHF
>TRBV5-1|12|TRBJ1-1|.|.
TGCGCCAGTTCCGGACAGAACACTGAAGCTTTCTTT
CASSGQNTEAFF
>TRBV3-1/TRBV3-2|14|TRBJ1-2|.|.
TGTGCCAGCAGCCCGGATGGCCGGGGCTATGGCTACACCTTC
CASSPDGRGYGYTF
>TRBV4-2|14|TRBJ2-3|.|.
TGTGCCAGCAGCCAAGGGACTTACACAGATACGCAGTATTTT
CASSQGTYTDTQYF
>TRBV19|15|TRBJ2-7|.|TRBD1
TGTGCCAGCCAACTCCGGACAGGGAGTAGAAACGAGCAGTACTTC
CASQLRTGSRNEQYF
>TRBV5-6|15|TRBJ1-2|once|TRBD1
TGTGCCAGCAGCTTGGGGGGAACCGGGACAGGGTCTAACGCCTTC
CASSLGGTGTGSNAF
>TRBV7-6|15|TRBJ1-5|.|.
TGTGCCAGCAGCTTAGCGGTCGGTGTCAATCAGCCCCAGCATTTT
CASSLAVGVNQPQHF
>TRBV18|14|TRBJ1-1|.|TRBD1
TGTGCCAGCTCCCACGACAGGGTTAGAACTGAAGCTTTCTTT
CASSHDRVRTEAFF
>TRBV9|15|TRBJ2-5|.|TRBD2
TGTGCCAGCAGCGGTAAAGCGGGGGGGCTGGAGACCCAGTACTTC
CASSGKAGGLETQYF
>TRBV9|16|TRBJ1-2|once|TRBD1
TGTGCCAGCCGCGGGACAGGGGGCGTTAAGTACTATGGCTACACCTTC
CASRGTGGVKYYGYTF
>TRBV6-2/TRBV6-3|14|TRBJ2-5|.|TRBD1
TGTGCCAGCAGTTCTTCACAGGGGCTGGAGACCCAGTACTTC
CASSSSQGLETQYF
>TRBV16|12|TRBJ1-2|.|.
TGTGCCAGCAGCCAATCCCGCTATGGCTACACCTTC
CASSQSRYGYTF